The 20 T cell receptor beta chains below all came from one sample that was sequenced in a study of blood T cell repertoires in COVID-19. Only in-frame clones appear in the TCRdb table, and some are missing; sequencing was by immunoSEQ multiplex PCR. In the table there are around 200,000 clones, about 86% of which are singletons. The sequenced sample was peripheral blood. Receptors were obtained from a woman aged 45 to 65 with acute or convalescent COVID-19.

Written as DNA, the CDR3 is TGCGCCAGCAGTGATTTAGCGGGAGGGATCAATGAGCAGTTCTTC. Translating it yields CASSDLAGGINEQFF. The V call is TRBV10-1, the J call TRBJ2-1; 11 bases match TRBD2. Germline CDR1 reads WNHNN; CDR2 reads SYGVQD (reference sequence). This CDR3 is 15 amino acids long. With 3 bases clipped from V and 6 bases from J, the junction kept 4 bases outside the gene matches.

This rearrangement joins TRBV27 to TRBJ2-2; D unclear. Germline lookup yields CDR1 MNHEY and CDR2 SMNVEV (reference sequence). This CDR3 has 13 amino acids. The V gene lost 4 bases and the J gene lost 5 bases, with 8 bases spanning the gap. In nucleotides, the CDR3 is TGTGCCAGCAGTTCCCGACATACCGGGGAGCTGTTTTTT. As protein: CASSSRHTGELFF.

The chain employs TRBV18 and TRBJ1-4, with a tentative D call TRBD1 (6 bases). V was trimmed by 2 bases and J by 12 bases, leaving 16 bases between them. Looked up from germline, CDR1 is KGHSH and CDR2 is LQKENI. The CDR3 extends over 14 amino acids. CDR3 sequence (DNA): TGTGCCAGCTCACCATACAGGGAAGGGGAAGAACTGTTTTTT. This encodes CASSPYREGEELFF.

V and J are TRBV5-6 and TRBJ2-3; D is uncertain. The CDR3 contains 14 residues. The V gene's germline CDR1 is SGHDT and CDR2 YYEEEE. Trimming left V 1 base short and J 4 bases short, with 10 bases between. The CDR3 DNA sequence: TGTGCCAGCAGCTTGTTGGGCAGATCAGATACGCAGTATTTT. Translated: CASSLLGRSDTQYF.

The chain links TRBV5-4 to TRBJ2-5, with 9 nucleotides matching TRBD1. The CDR3 has 16 residues. V shed 1 base and J 1 base; nucleotides not matched to a gene: 5. Germline V CDR1 and CDR2: SGHNT, YYREEE (reference sequence). This CDR3 is CASSLMDRGAQETQYF. Written as DNA, the CDR3 is TGTGCCAGCAGCTTGATGGACAGGGGAGCCCAAGAGACCCAGTACTTC.

The J gene is TRBJ2-3, the V gene TRBV19, with TRBD1 identical over 8 bases. J lost 4 bases, V lost 2 bases, and 5 bases had no gene match. Per the germline V gene, CDR1 is LNHDA and CDR2 is SQIVND (reference sequence). The CDR3 consists of 15 residues. The CDR3 reads CASSINHRGADTQYF. The CDR3, as DNA: TGTGCCAGTAGTATAAACCACAGGGGGGCAGATACGCAGTATTTT.

The CDR3 DNA sequence: TGTGCCACCAGTGATTTTAGGGGTTATACGCAGTATTTT. It codes for CATSDFRGYTQYF. The V and J genes are TRBV24-1 and TRBJ2-3, with D tentatively TRBD1 (5 bases). The germline CDR1 and CDR2 sequences are KGHDR and SFDVKD. V lost 1 base, J lost 7 bases, and 8 bases lay in between. This CDR3 has 13 amino acids.

In regard to this clone: The same CDR3 can be traced to other DNA sequences in this sample. The chain couples TRBV6-5 to TRBJ1-2; 10 nucleotides agree with TRBD1. V lost 3 bases and J lost 8; bases outside the gene matches: 6. This CDR3 contains 14 residues. The germline V gene has CDR1 MNHEY and CDR2 SVGAGI. CDR3 sequence: CASSYDRGLGGYTF. The CDR3 DNA is TGTGCCAGCAGTTATGACAGGGGGCTGGGGGGCTACACCTTC.

The chain employs TRBV3-1 (or the pseudogene TRBV3-2) and TRBJ2-2; D possibly corresponds to TRBD2 (6 bases). Trimming pared 0 bases from V and 7 bases from J, leaving 18 bases between. Germline lookup yields CDR1 LGHDT and CDR2 YNNKEL (reference sequence). The CDR3 sequence is 17 residues long. The DNA for the CDR3 is TGTGCCAGCAGCCAAGATCAGTTATTACGGGGAGGCGGGGAGCTGTTTTTT. Translating it yields CASSQDQLLRGGGELFF.

The gene calls are TRBV9 and TRBJ2-1, with 10 bases fitting TRBD2. Per the germline V gene, CDR1 is SGDLS and CDR2 is YYNGEE. V was clipped by 0 bases and J by 2 bases; unmatched bases: 8. The CDR3 runs 18 residues. CDR3 DNA sequence: TGTGCCAGCAGCGTAGGCCGATCAGCGGGAGGGCCCTACAATGAGCAGTTCTTC. This sequence encodes CASSVGRSAGGPYNEQFF.

This clone was counted between two and nine times. The V gene is TRBV19, the J gene TRBJ1-1, with D maybe TRBD1 (6 bases). V was pared by 6 bases and J by 4 bases, with 18 bases between. From germline, CDR1 is LNHDA and CDR2 SQIVND (reference sequence). This CDR3 spans 15 amino acids. This chain's CDR3 is CASRRQAFGSTEAFF. The CDR3 DNA is TGTGCCAGTAGGCGACAGGCTTTTGGGAGCACTGAAGCTTTCTTT.

This clone was detected many times. The V call is TRBV2, the J call TRBJ1-1; D not certain. From germline, CDR1 is SNHLY and CDR2 FYNNEI. The CDR3 covers 14 residues. Trimming left V 8 bases short and J 1 base short, with 14 bases between. CDR3 nucleotides: TGTGCCAGCCAAGGCCGACGGGGGAACACTGAAGCTTTCTTT. Its protein product is CASQGRRGNTEAFF.

The chain links TRBV2 to TRBJ1-5; D is ambiguous. Germline-derived CDR1 and CDR2 are SNHLY and FYNNEI. The CDR3 sequence is 13 residues long. V lost 2 bases, J lost 1 base, and 3 bases lay in between. CDR3 sequence (DNA): TGTGCCAGCAGTGAACTGAGCAATCAGCCCCAGCATTTT. It encodes CASSELSNQPQHF. The whole variable domain, remainder taken from reference TRBV2 and TRBJ1-5, is EPEVTQTPSHQVTQMGQEVILRCVPISNHLYFYWYRQILGQKVEFLVSFYNNEISEKSEIFDDQFSVERPDGSNFTLKIRSTKLEDSAMYFCASSELSNQPQHFGDGTRLSIL.

This clone was observed a handful of times. The chain couples TRBV27 to TRBJ2-2; 8 bases agree with TRBD2. Germline V lookup: CDR1 MNHEY, CDR2 SMNVEV (reference sequence). CDR3 length equals 14 residues. Unmatched junction bases numbered 8, after V lost 9 bases and J lost 5 bases. This CDR3 is CASRGTRGTGELFF. The CDR3 nucleotides read TGTGCCAGTCGGGGGACTAGAGGAACCGGGGAGCTGTTTTTT.

The chain recombines TRBV7-3 with TRBJ2-2; D may be TRBD2 (6 bases). The germline gives CDR1 SGHTA, CDR2 FQGTGA. The CDR3 sequence is 13 residues long. V was clipped by 4 bases and J by 6 bases, with 9 bases between them. As DNA, the CDR3 is TGTGCCAGCAGCTCCGGGGGTCCCGGGGAGCTGTTTTTT. It is translated as CASSSGGPGELFF.

Only a few counts were recorded for this clone. The rearrangement links TRBV10-2 to TRBJ2-7; TRBD1 matches at 9 bases. Germline V gene lookup returns CDR1 WSHSY and CDR2 SAAADI. The CDR3 length is 15 residues. The junction had 11 bases not matched to a gene; V was cut back by 4 bases and J by 7 bases. The DNA of the CDR3 is TGCGCCAGCAGTGGGGCCGGGACAGGGTTAATTGAGCAGTACTTC. This translates into CASSGAGTGLIEQYF.

V gene TRBV29-1 combines with J gene TRBJ2-3; 7 bases match TRBD2. Per the germline V gene, CDR1 is SQVTM and CDR2 is ANQGSEA. The V segment lost 6 bases and the J segment 0 bases; nucleotides outside the gene matches: 3. The CDR3 runs to 13 residues. CDR3 DNA: TGCAGCGTCTTAGCGGGTAGCACAGATACGCAGTATTTT. Translated: CSVLAGSTDTQYF.

The CDR3 coding sequence is TGTGCCAGCGGGCAGGATCAAGAGACCCAGTACTTC. Protein product: CASGQDQETQYF. The chain combines TRBV27 with TRBJ2-5; D remains ambiguous. CDR3 length: 12 residues. With 8 bases removed from V and 2 bases from J, the gap between germline ends came to 9 bases. Germline V CDR1 and CDR2: MNHEY, SMNVEV (reference sequence).

A remark on this clone: One junction end disagrees with the germline gene, perhaps due to a read error. The chain employs TRBV30 and TRBJ1-3; D is perhaps TRBD1 (6 bases). CDR3 length: 14 residues. Germline V CDR1 and CDR2: GTSNPN, SVGIG (reference sequence). The chain's CDR3 is CAWSVRGMGTPSDF. CDR3 coding DNA: TGTGCCTGGAGTGTACGCGGCATGGGGACACCATCGGATTTT.

This clone appeared a few times. V usage is TRBV4-1 and J usage is TRBJ2-7, with 11 bases matching TRBD2. CDR1 MGHRA and CDR2 YSYEKL come from the germline V gene. The CDR3 spans 16 residues. V lost 1 base to trimming and J lost 4 bases; unmatched junction nucleotides: 6. As DNA, the CDR3 is TGCGCCAGCAGCCAAGCTGCTAGCGGGGGGCTGTACGAGCAGTACTTC. Its translation is CASSQAASGGLYEQYF.